The 27 T cell receptor beta chains in this list originate from one sample, sequenced in a study of cytomegalovirus exposure and HLA in healthy donors. Assay: immunoSEQ multiplex PCR; the TCRdb copy retains only in-frame clones and omits some. The sample lists 150,000 or so clones, about 85% occurring once. Sequencing used PBMCs. The receptors derive from a man between 25 and 39 years old in good health and CMV-seropositive.

The chain uses TRBV9 and TRBJ1-5, with D possibly TRBD1 on 6 matching bases. Germline CDR1 and CDR2: SGDLS and YYNGEE. Trimming removed 4 bases from V and 4 bases from J, with 15 bases in between. The CDR3 runs 15 residues. The CDR3 spells CASSLGQSFNQPQHF. Here the CDR3 DNA reads TGTGCCAGCAGCCTTGGACAGTCTTTTAATCAGCCCCAGCATTTT.

This clone was observed a single time. The V call is TRBV7-8, the J call TRBJ2-2, with TRBD2 matching over 8 bases. Germline trimming cut 5 bases from V and 3 bases from J; bases unmatched to any gene: 11. The CDR3 sequence is 17 residues long. Germline V gives CDR1 SGHVS, CDR2 FQNEAQ. CDR3 coding DNA: TGTGCCAGCAGCCGAAATTCGGGCGGGGGGCACACCGGGGAGCTGTTTTTT. Translated, it gives CASSRNSGGGHTGELFF.

This sequence joins TRBV25-1 and TRBJ1-2, with a possible D match to TRBD1 (5 bases). Trimming shortened V by 2 bases and J by 1 base, and 8 bases separated the two germline ends. This CDR3 has 14 amino acids. Per the germline V gene, CDR1 is MGHDK and CDR2 is SYGVNS. The CDR3 DNA follows: TGTGCCAGCAGTGAACTGGACAATAACTATGGCTACACCTTC. Residues: CASSELDNNYGYTF.

The rearrangement uses TRBV27 and TRBJ2-7, with D possibly TRBD1 on 7 matching bases. There are 17 residues in the CDR3. From germline, CDR1 is MNHEY and CDR2 SMNVEV (reference sequence). V was pared by 3 bases and J by 5 bases, with 23 bases between. The CDR3 DNA sequence: TGTGCCAGCAGTTTCGATGGAGGGGGCGTATTCGGCCACGAGCAGTACTTC. The encoded protein is CASSFDGGGVFGHEQYF.

The chain uses TRBV5-1 and TRBJ1-4; D is undetermined. Germline lookup yields CDR1 SGHRS and CDR2 YFSETQ. V was cut by 3 bases and J by 4 bases, with 16 bases left in between. The length of the CDR3 is 16 residues. DNA for the CDR3: TGCGCCAGCAGCTCCCGTGGTGCCCGGGGTAATGAAAAACTGTTTTTT. Translated: CASSSRGARGNEKLFF.

The rearrangement uses TRBV15 and TRBJ1-2, with 8 positions matching TRBD1. The CDR3 is 16 amino acids. V was pared by 5 bases and J by 1 base, with 9 bases of the junction left unmatched. From germline, CDR1 is LNHNV and CDR2 YYDKDF (reference sequence). CDR3 sequence reads: CATSGRQGSDNYGYTF. CDR3 DNA sequence: TGTGCCACCAGCGGGCGACAGGGGTCAGATAACTATGGCTACACCTTC.

The gene calls are TRBV14 and TRBJ2-7; TRBD2 matches 8 bases. The V and J ends lost 4 bases and 0 bases, in that order; junction bases with no gene match: 5. The CDR3 runs 15 residues. CDR1 and CDR2 (germline): SGHDN, FVKESK. The CDR3 DNA reads TGTGCCAGCAGCCCGAGCGGGGGAGCCTCCTACGAGCAGTACTTC. This sequence encodes CASSPSGGASYEQYF.

In this sample, this clone turned up once. The rearrangement links TRBV18 to TRBJ2-5; tentative D call: TRBD1 (6 bases). The V end was cut by 3 bases, the J end by 3 bases, with 17 bases between. The germline V gene encodes CDR1 KGHSH and CDR2 LQKENI. There are 16 residues in the CDR3. CDR3: CASSPGPDRGEETQYF. The CDR3 coding sequence is TGTGCCAGCTCACCTGGTCCGGACAGAGGAGAAGAGACCCAGTACTTC.

A few counts support this clone. This chain uses TRBV4-1 with TRBJ2-7; D is perhaps TRBD2 (6 bases). Trimming pared 1 base from V and 2 bases from J, leaving 15 bases between. Per germline, CDR1 MGHRA and CDR2 YSYEKL. The CDR3 contains 16 residues. For the CDR3, the DNA is TGCGCCAGCAGCCAAGGGGTTCGGGGGTCCCCCTACGAGCAGTACTTC. This gives the protein CASSQGVRGSPYEQYF.

The V and J genes are TRBV13 and TRBJ1-4; D unclear. This CDR3 comprises 15 residues. Germline V gene lookup returns CDR1 PRHDT and CDR2 FYEKMQ (reference sequence). V lost 5 bases, J lost 8 bases, and 18 bases lay in between. The CDR3 nucleotides are TGTGCCAGCAGCGCAGACCCGCCCGGGTCCGAAAAACTGTTTTTT. This sequence encodes CASSADPPGSEKLFF.

The CDR3 is CASTKGREFAYGYTF. The CDR3 bases are TGTGCCAGCACTAAAGGCAGGGAATTCGCCTATGGCTACACCTTC. The chain joins TRBV11-2 to TRBJ1-2, with D possibly being TRBD1 (5 bases). From germline, CDR1 is SGHAT and CDR2 FQNNGV. V was clipped by 7 bases and J by 4 bases, with 19 bases between them. CDR3 length equals 15 residues.

CDR3 coding DNA: TGTGCCACCAGCAGAGATAGTTACGCAGGATATAGCAATCAGCCCCAGCATTTT. Its translation is CATSRDSYAGYSNQPQHF. V gene TRBV15 combines with J gene TRBJ1-5; D not resolved. Germline loops: CDR1 LNHNV, CDR2 YYDKDF (reference sequence). CDR3 length: 18 residues. The V gene lost 0 bases and the J gene lost 0 bases, with 15 bases spanning the gap.

The chain uses TRBV29-1 and TRBJ1-1, with D perhaps matching TRBD1 (5 bases). Germline CDR1 reads SQVTM; CDR2 reads ANQGSEA. CDR3 size: 13 residues. V lost 7 bases to trimming and J lost 2 bases, with 14 bases between them. CDR3 bases: TGCAGCGCCACCCGGGACTCCAACACTGAAGCTTTCTTT. Translated, it gives CSATRDSNTEAFF.

This clone was picked up a small number of times. This rearrangement joins TRBV7-3 to TRBJ2-1; 9 bases are shared with TRBD1. With V trimmed by 1 base and J by 1 base, 2 bases remained unmatched. From germline, CDR1 is SGHTA and CDR2 FQGTGA. The CDR3 length is 16 residues. CDR3 amino acids: CASSLRGTGSYNEQFF. The CDR3 DNA follows: TGTGCCAGCAGCTTAAGGGGGACAGGGTCCTACAATGAGCAGTTCTTC.

V gene TRBV7-9 combines with J gene TRBJ2-3, with 9 positions matching TRBD1. J lost 3 bases, V lost 5 bases, and 6 bases had no gene match. The germline gives CDR1 SEHNR, CDR2 FQNEAQ (reference sequence). The CDR3 loop spans 15 amino acids. The DNA for the CDR3 is TGTGCCAGCAGCCTACAGGGGGCGTCAACAGATACGCAGTATTTT. Protein sequence: CASSLQGASTDTQYF.

The chain recombines TRBV6-5 with TRBJ1-2, with D perhaps matching TRBD1 (5 bases). This CDR3 is built from 14 residues. CDR1 and CDR2 from the germline V gene are MNHEY and SVGAGI. The V end was cut by 5 bases, the J end by 8 bases, with 18 bases between. CDR3 sequence: CASSVLGGVKGYTF. Written as DNA, the CDR3 is TGTGCCAGCAGTGTTCTCGGAGGGGTCAAAGGCTACACCTTC.

The CDR3 loop reads CASSLGGGGYNEQFF. The CDR3 coding sequence is TGCGCCAGCAGCTTGGGAGGGGGCGGCTACAATGAGCAGTTCTTC. V usage is TRBV5-1 and J usage is TRBJ2-1; 7 positions match TRBD1. The germline V gene encodes CDR1 SGHRS and CDR2 YFSETQ. V was clipped by 0 bases and J by 3 bases; unmatched bases: 3. This CDR3 contains 15 residues.

V usage is TRBV2 and J usage is TRBJ1-2, with 11 bases fitting TRBD1. V dropped 7 bases and J dropped 8; count of bases not matched to a gene: 9. This CDR3 contains 14 residues. The germline V gene encodes CDR1 SNHLY and CDR2 FYNNEI. The CDR3 coding sequence is TGTGCCAGCACTCTAGGACAGGGGGCGCTCGGCTACACCTTC. This sequence encodes CASTLGQGALGYTF.

V usage is TRBV9 and J usage is TRBJ2-7; 7 nucleotides match TRBD1. The ends lost 3 bases at V and 2 bases at J; junction bases unmatched: 8. Germline V gene lookup returns CDR1 SGDLS and CDR2 YYNGEE. The CDR3 runs 15 residues. The CDR3 loop reads CASSARQGLTYEQYF. DNA for the CDR3: TGTGCCAGCAGCGCACGACAGGGCCTTACCTACGAGCAGTACTTC. The whole variable domain, remainder taken from reference TRBV9 and TRBJ2-7, is DSGVTQTPKHLITATGQRVTLRCSPRSGDLSVYWYQQSLDQGLQFLIQYYNGEERAKGNILERFSAQQFPDLHSELNLSSLELGDSALYFCASSARQGLTYEQYFGPGTRLTVT.

The J gene is TRBJ2-3, the V gene TRBV29-1; TRBD1 agrees at 8 bases. This CDR3 is built from 12 residues. V dropped 5 bases and J dropped 8; count of bases not matched to a gene: 6. The germline V gene has CDR1 SQVTM and CDR2 ANQGSEA. The CDR3 DNA reads TGCAGCGTTACACGACAGGGGACTACGCAGTATTTT. Translation: CSVTRQGTTQYF.

This sequence joins TRBV14 and TRBJ1-5, with a weak D call TRBD1 (6 bases). In germline, CDR1 is SGHDN, CDR2 FVKESK. This CDR3 contains 16 residues. V lost 0 bases, J lost 2 bases, and 11 bases lay in between. CDR3 sequence (DNA): TGTGCCAGCAGCCAAGAAGGGGGAAGGGGCAATCAGCCCCAGCATTTT. The encoded protein is CASSQEGGRGNQPQHF.

This chain joins TRBV7-2 and TRBJ1-2; weak D call: TRBD1 (5 bases). Trimming left V 6 bases short and J 7 bases short, with 18 bases between. CDR3 length: 14 amino acids. In germline, CDR1 is SGHTA, CDR2 FQGNSA. The CDR3 is CASSQRTSLIGYTF. The CDR3 coding sequence is TGTGCCAGCAGTCAGAGGACATCACTAATTGGCTACACCTTC.

The chain joins TRBV2 to TRBJ1-3; D perhaps matches TRBD1 (5 bases). The CDR3 extends over 14 amino acids. Germline CDR1 is SNHLY and CDR2 is FYNNEI. Deletions cut 5 bases from V and 2 bases from J, with 10 bases between. This CDR3 is CASSTQGAGNTIYF. The CDR3 nucleotides read TGTGCCAGCAGTACCCAGGGTGCTGGAAACACCATATATTTT.

The rearrangement uses TRBV14 and TRBJ2-7; the match to TRBD1 covers 8 bases. The germline gives CDR1 SGHDN, CDR2 FVKESK. J gave up 4 bases and V 3 bases, and 8 bases lay outside the gene matches. This CDR3 contains 15 residues. The CDR3 region is CASSQRTGSRYEQYF. The DNA for the CDR3 is TGTGCCAGCAGCCAGCGGACAGGGAGTCGATACGAGCAGTACTTC.

The rearrangement links TRBV7-9 to TRBJ1-1; TRBD1 might be the D (5 bases). This CDR3 contains 15 residues. V lost 1 base and J lost 6, with 15 bases in between. CDR1 is SEHNR, CDR2 FQNEAQ, per germline (reference sequence). The CDR3 loop is CASSLVGIQGPEAFF. In DNA form, the CDR3 reads TGTGCCAGCAGCTTAGTTGGGATCCAGGGTCCTGAAGCTTTCTTT.

J is TRBJ1-4 and V is TRBV25-1, with 7 nucleotides matching TRBD1. J lost 7 bases, V lost 7 bases, and 6 bases had no gene match. The CDR3 has 13 residues. The germline V gene has CDR1 MGHDK and CDR2 SYGVNS. The CDR3 sequence: CASKRDSREKLFF. The CDR3 nucleotides read TGTGCCAGCAAACGGGACAGTCGTGAAAAACTGTTTTTT.

The rearrangement joins TRBV5-1 to TRBJ2-7, with D uncertain. The CDR3 is made up of 11 amino acids. V was cut by 7 bases and J by 7 bases, with 12 bases left in between. Germline CDR1 is SGHRS and CDR2 is YFSETQ. The CDR3 is CASRGLREQYF. The CDR3 DNA is TGCGCCAGCCGTGGGCTTCGAGAGCAGTACTTC.